The 6 T cell receptor beta chains below were found in one sample sequenced in a study of blood T cell repertoires in COVID-19. Using immunoSEQ multiplex PCR, the repertoire was profiled, and TCRdb retains in-frame clones only, with some absent. Found here are 75,000 to 95,000 clones, around 84% of them singletons; the top ten hold 20% to 25%. What was sequenced was peripheral blood. The receptors come from a man aged 60-69 years with acute or convalescent COVID-19.

The rearrangement joins TRBV28 to TRBJ1-5, with 7 bases identical to TRBD1. Germline V gene sequence: CDR1 MDHEN, CDR2 SYDVKM. V was clipped by 6 bases and J by 4 bases; unmatched bases: 9. The CDR3 sequence is 15 residues long. The CDR3 region is CASRATGTHNQPQHF. In DNA form, the CDR3 reads TGTGCCAGCAGGGCGACAGGGACCCATAATCAGCCCCAGCATTTT.

This clone came up a few times. The rearrangement uses TRBV5-4 and TRBJ1-2; perhaps TRBD1 as D (6 bases). This CDR3 has 14 amino acids. The germline V and J ends were trimmed by 4 bases and 5 bases, with 15 bases remaining between them. Germline V gene lookup returns CDR1 SGHNT and CDR2 YYREEE (reference sequence). The CDR3 is CASSMLDSPYGYTF. The CDR3 nucleotides read TGTGCCAGCAGCATGCTGGACAGTCCTTATGGCTACACCTTC.

V and J are TRBV4-1 and TRBJ1-3, with D possibly being TRBD1 (6 bases). Trimming left V 0 bases short and J 4 bases short, with 13 bases between. The CDR3 runs 16 residues. Germline values: CDR1 MGHRA, CDR2 YSYEKL. CDR3 region: CASSQDIGGHGNTIYF. CDR3 nucleotides: TGCGCCAGCAGCCAAGATATCGGGGGGCACGGAAACACCATATATTTT.

The rearrangement uses TRBV28 and TRBJ2-5, with 7 nucleotides matching TRBD1. Germline lookup yields CDR1 MDHEN and CDR2 SYDVKM. This CDR3 is 13 amino acids long. With V trimmed by 5 bases and J by 9 bases, 9 bases remained unmatched. The CDR3 region is CASSAGTEGPQYF. Here the CDR3 DNA reads TGTGCCAGCAGTGCCGGGACAGAGGGTCCCCAGTACTTC.

This sequence joins TRBV12-3 or TRBV12-4 and TRBJ2-1, with D unresolved. The CDR3 covers 11 residues. The germline V and J ends were trimmed by 4 bases and 13 bases, with 11 bases remaining between them. In nucleotides, the CDR3 is TGTGCCAGCAGTTCAACCACATCACAGTTCTTC. Protein: CASSSTTSQFF.

This chain joins TRBV19 and TRBJ1-5; D is undetermined. With 6 bases removed from V and 2 bases from J, the gap between germline ends came to 14 bases. CDR1 is LNHDA, CDR2 SQIVND, per germline (reference sequence). The CDR3 sequence is 15 residues long. The CDR3: CASRLGVGGNQPQHF. In nucleotides, the CDR3 is TGTGCCAGTAGGTTGGGAGTTGGTGGCAATCAGCCCCAGCATTTT. The whole variable domain, remainder taken from reference TRBV19 and TRBJ1-5, is DGGITQSPKYLFRKEGQNVTLSCEQNLNHDAMYWYRQDPGQGLRLIYYSQIVNDFQKGDIAEGYSVSREKKESFPLTVTSAQKNPTAFYLCASRLGVGGNQPQHFGDGTRLSIL.